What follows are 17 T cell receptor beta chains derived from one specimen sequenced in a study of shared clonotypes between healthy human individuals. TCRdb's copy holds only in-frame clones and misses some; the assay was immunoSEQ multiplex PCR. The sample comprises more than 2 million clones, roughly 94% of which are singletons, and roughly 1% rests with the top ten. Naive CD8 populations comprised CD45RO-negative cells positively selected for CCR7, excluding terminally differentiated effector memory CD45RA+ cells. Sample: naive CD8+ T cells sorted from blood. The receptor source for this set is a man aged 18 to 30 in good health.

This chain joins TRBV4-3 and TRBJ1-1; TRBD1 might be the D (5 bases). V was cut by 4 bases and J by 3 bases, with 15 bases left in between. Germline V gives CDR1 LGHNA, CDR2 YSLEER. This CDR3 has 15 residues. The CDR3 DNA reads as TGCGCCAGCAGCCTCCTACTTGGGGGGGACACTGAAGCTTTCTTT. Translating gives CASSLLLGGDTEAFF.

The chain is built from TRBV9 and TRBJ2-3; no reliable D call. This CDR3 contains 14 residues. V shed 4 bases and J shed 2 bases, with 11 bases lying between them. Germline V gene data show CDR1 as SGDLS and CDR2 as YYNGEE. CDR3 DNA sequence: TGTGCCAGCAGCCAGTCGGGTCTCACAGATACGCAGTATTTT. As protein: CASSQSGLTDTQYF. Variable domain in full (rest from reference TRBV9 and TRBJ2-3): DSGVTQTPKHLITATGQRVTLRCSPRSGDLSVYWYQQSLDQGLQFLIQYYNGEERAKGNILERFSAQQFPDLHSELNLSSLELGDSALYFCASSQSGLTDTQYFGPGTRLTVL.

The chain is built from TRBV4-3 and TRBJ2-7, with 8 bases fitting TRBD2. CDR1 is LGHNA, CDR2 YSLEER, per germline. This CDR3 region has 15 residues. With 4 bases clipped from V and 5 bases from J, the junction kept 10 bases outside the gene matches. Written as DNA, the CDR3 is TGCGCCAGCAGCCTCGGCCGGCTAGCGGGTGACGAGCAGTACTTC. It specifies CASSLGRLAGDEQYF.

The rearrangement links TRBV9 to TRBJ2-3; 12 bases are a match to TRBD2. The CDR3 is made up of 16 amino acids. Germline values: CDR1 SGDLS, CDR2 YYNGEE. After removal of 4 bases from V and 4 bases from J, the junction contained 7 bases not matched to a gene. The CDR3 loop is CASSLRTSGTPDTQYF. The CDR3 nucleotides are TGTGCCAGCAGCCTCAGGACTAGCGGGACCCCAGATACGCAGTATTTT.

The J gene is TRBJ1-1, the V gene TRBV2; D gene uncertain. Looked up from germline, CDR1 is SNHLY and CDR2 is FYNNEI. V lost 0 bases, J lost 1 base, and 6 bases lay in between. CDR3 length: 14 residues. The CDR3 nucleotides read TGTGCCAGCAGTGAAGCGCACCAGAACACTGAAGCTTTCTTT. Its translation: CASSEAHQNTEAFF.

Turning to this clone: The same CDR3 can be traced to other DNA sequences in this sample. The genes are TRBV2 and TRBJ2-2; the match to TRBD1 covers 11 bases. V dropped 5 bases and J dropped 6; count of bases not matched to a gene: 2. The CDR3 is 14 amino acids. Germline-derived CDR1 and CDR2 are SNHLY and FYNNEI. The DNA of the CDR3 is TGTGCCAGCAGTCCGGGACAGGGGGCCGGGGAGCTGTTTTTT. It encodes CASSPGQGAGELFF.

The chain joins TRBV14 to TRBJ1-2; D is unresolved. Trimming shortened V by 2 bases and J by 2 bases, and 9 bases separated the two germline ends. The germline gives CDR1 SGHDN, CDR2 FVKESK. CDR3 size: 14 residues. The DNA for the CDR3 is TGTGCCAGCAGCCAACGGACGCTAAACTATGGCTACACCTTC. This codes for CASSQRTLNYGYTF.

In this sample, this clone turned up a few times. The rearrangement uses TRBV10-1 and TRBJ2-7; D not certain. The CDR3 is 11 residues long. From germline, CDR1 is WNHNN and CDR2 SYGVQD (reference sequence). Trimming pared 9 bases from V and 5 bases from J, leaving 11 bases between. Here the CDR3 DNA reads TGCGCCAGGGAAGGCGCGAACGAGCAGTACTTC. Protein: CAREGANEQYF.

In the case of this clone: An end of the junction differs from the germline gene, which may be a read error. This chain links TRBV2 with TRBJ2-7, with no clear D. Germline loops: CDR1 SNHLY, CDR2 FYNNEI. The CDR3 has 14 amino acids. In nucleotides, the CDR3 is TGTGCCAGCAGAGAAGGCCCTTTCGCCTACGAGCAGTACTTC. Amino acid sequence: CASREGPFAYEQYF.

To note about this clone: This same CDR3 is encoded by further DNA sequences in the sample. The CDR3 sequence is CASSGTGVDGYTF. The CDR3 region has the DNA TGTGCCAGCAGCGGGACAGGGGTGGACGGCTACACCTTC. This sequence joins TRBV6-5 and TRBJ1-2; 10 bases map to TRBD1. The CDR3 has 13 residues. With 6 bases clipped from V and 8 bases from J, the junction kept 6 bases outside the gene matches. CDR1 and CDR2 from the germline V gene are MNHEY and SVGAGI.

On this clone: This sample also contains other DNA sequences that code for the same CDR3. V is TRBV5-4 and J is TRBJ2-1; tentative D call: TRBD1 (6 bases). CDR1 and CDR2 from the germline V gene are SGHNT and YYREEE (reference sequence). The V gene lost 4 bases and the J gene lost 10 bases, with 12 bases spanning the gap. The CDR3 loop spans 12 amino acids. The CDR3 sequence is CASSLGTLEQFF. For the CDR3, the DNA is TGTGCCAGCAGCCTCGGGACACTCGAGCAGTTCTTC. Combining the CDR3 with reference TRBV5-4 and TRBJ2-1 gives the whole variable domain ETGVTQSPTHLIKTRGQQVTLRCSSQSGHNTVSWYQQALGQGPQFIFQYYREEENGRGNFPPRFSGLQFPNYSSELNVNALELDDSALYLCASSLGTLEQFFGPGTRLTVL.

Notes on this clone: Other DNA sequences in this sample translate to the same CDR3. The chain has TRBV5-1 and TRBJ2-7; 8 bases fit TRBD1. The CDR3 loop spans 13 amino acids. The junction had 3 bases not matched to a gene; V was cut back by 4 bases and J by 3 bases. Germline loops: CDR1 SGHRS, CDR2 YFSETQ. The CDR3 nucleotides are TGCGCCAGCAGCCTGGACAGGGACTACGAGCAGTACTTC. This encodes CASSLDRDYEQYF. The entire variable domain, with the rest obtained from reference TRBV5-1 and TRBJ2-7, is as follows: KAGVTQTPRYLIKTRGQQVTLSCSPISGHRSVSWYQQTPGQGLQFLFEYFSETQRNKGNFPGRFSGRQFSNSRSEMNVSTLELGDSALYLCASSLDRDYEQYFGPGTRLTVT.

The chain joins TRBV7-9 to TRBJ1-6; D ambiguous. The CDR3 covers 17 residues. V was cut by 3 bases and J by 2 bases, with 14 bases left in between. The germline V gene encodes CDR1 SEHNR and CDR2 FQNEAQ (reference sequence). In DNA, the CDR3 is TGTGCCAGCAGCTTGAGGTCGGGAAGTACCTATAATTCACCCCTCCACTTT. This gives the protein CASSLRSGSTYNSPLHF. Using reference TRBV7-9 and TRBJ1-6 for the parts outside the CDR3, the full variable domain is DTGVSQNPRHKITKRGQNVTFRCDPISEHNRLYWYRQTLGQGPEFLTYFQNEAQLEKSRLLSDRFSAERPKGSFSTLEIQRTEQGDSAMYLCASSLRSGSTYNSPLHFGNGTRLTVT.

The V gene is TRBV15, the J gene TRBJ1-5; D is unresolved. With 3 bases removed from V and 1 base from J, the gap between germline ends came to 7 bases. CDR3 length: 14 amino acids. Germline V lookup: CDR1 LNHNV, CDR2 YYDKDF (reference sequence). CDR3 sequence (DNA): TGTGCCACCAGCAGTGCCGTAAGCAATCAGCCCCAGCATTTT. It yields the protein CATSSAVSNQPQHF.

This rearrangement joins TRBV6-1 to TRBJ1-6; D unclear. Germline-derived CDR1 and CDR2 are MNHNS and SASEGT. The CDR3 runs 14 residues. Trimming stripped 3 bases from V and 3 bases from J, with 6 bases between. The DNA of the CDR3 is TGTGCCAGCAGTGAGGACGACTATAATTCACCCCTCCACTTT. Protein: CASSEDDYNSPLHF.

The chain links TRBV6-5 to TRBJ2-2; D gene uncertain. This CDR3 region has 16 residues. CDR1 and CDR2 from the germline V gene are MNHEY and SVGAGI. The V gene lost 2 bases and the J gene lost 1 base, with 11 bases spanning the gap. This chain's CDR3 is CASSYLGWVNTGELFF. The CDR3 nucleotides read TGTGCCAGCAGTTACCTCGGATGGGTGAACACCGGGGAGCTGTTTTTT.

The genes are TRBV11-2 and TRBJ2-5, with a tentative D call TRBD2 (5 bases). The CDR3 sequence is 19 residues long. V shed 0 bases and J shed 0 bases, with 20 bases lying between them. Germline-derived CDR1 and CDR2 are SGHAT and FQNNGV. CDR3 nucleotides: TGTGCCAGCAGCTTAGATGAGGTCCAAGAGGGTTGGGACCAAGAGACCCAGTACTTC. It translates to CASSLDEVQEGWDQETQYF. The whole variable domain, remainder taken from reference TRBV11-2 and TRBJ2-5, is EAGVAQSPRYKIIEKRQSVAFWCNPISGHATLYWYQQILGQGPKLLIQFQNNGVVDDSQLPKDRFSAERLKGVDSTLKIQPAKLEDSAVYLCASSLDEVQEGWDQETQYFGPGTRLLVL.